This record looks at one T cell receptor (beta chain) sequence and its context. The antigen is not known. The V and J ends lost 2 bases and 1 base, in that order; junction bases with no gene match: 12. CDR3 length: 18 amino acids. Germline loops: CDR1 SGHDN, CDR2 FVKESK. Markers CD45RO/CCR7/CD25/CD127/CD95/CD27 served to sort CD4+ naive, central memory, regulatory and stem cell-like memory cells. Once sorted, every population was more than 98% pure. These data come from a study of beta chain features in type 1 diabetes. Points from the study as a whole: Equally in patients and controls, shorter templates might have been favored by PCR. When VDJ junctions were examined, type 1 diabetes patients showed fewer insertions and more deletions.

The authors reverse transcribed all of the isolated RNA, so sequencing captured expressed TCRB transcripts. The protocol was immunoSEQ multiplex PCR, while the TCRdb copy is restricted to in-frame clones and leaves out a portion. The repertoire holds about 930,000 clones, roughly 17% seen once, with 0.023% in the top ten. The receptor was derived from a woman aged 18-35 years in good health. The rearrangement uses TRBV14 and TRBJ1-1; 8 nucleotides line up with TRBD1. The sample was naive CD4+ T cells from blood. In DNA form, the CDR3 reads TGTGCCAGCAGCCAACCACTGACAGGGGAAGGGGAGAACACTGAAGCTTTCTTT. Amino acid sequence: CASSQPLTGEGENTEAFF.